Presented here are 28 T cell receptor beta chains from one specimen sequenced in a study of somatic mutations in cytotoxic T cells in rheumatoid arthritis. TCRdb's table, derived via immunoSEQ multiplex PCR, lists solely in-frame clones and lacks some. Among 20,000 to 25,000 clones listed, approximately 81% were seen once. The sequencing input was CD8+ T cells sorted from blood. The receptors stem from an adult with rheumatoid arthritis.

CDR3 bases: TGTGCCAGCAGCGATTTTGGACTCTACAATGAGCAGTTCTTC. Amino acid sequence: CASSDFGLYNEQFF. The V gene is TRBV7-9, the J gene TRBJ2-1; TRBD2 is a possible D gene (5 bases). CDR3 length: 14 amino acids. The V gene lost 5 bases and the J gene lost 3 bases, with 11 bases spanning the gap. Germline values: CDR1 SEHNR, CDR2 FQNEAQ (reference sequence). The whole variable domain, remainder taken from reference TRBV7-9 and TRBJ2-1, is DTGVSQNPRHKITKRGQNVTFRCDPISEHNRLYWYRQTLGQGPEFLTYFQNEAQLEKSRLLSDRFSAERPKGSFSTLEIQRTEQGDSAMYLCASSDFGLYNEQFFGPGTRLTVL.

Remarks on this clone: A read error may produce the germline difference seen at one junction end. The V and J genes are TRBV5-4 and TRBJ2-2, with D perhaps matching TRBD2 (5 bases). CDR1 and CDR2 (germline): SGHNT, YYREEE (reference sequence). The CDR3 is made up of 15 amino acids. CDR3 sequence (DNA): TGTGCCAGCAGCTTGGAAATGAAAACGGTCGGGGAGCTGTCTTTT. Translation gives CASSLEMKTVGELSF.

The rearrangement links TRBV6-1 to TRBJ2-7; TRBD1 matches at 9 bases. The trim removed 5 bases at V and 3 bases at J, leaving 8 bases unmatched. From germline, CDR1 is MNHNS and CDR2 SASEGT. The CDR3 loop spans 15 amino acids. Here the CDR3 reads CASSFGTGQFYEQYF. CDR3 bases: TGTGCCAGCAGTTTCGGGACAGGGCAGTTCTACGAGCAGTACTTC.

A few counts support this clone. V and J are TRBV29-1 and TRBJ2-3, with TRBD1 matching 9 bases. Germline V gives CDR1 SQVTM, CDR2 ANQGSEA. The CDR3 length is 15 residues. The junction had 6 bases not matched to a gene; V was cut back by 4 bases and J by 1 base. The DNA for the CDR3 is TGCAGCGTTGGGGAGTGGGACAGGGGCACAGATACGCAGTATTTT. As protein: CSVGEWDRGTDTQYF.

The CDR3: CASSQAASGGLYNEQFF. The CDR3 bases are TGCGCCAGCAGCCAAGCAGCTAGCGGGGGGCTCTACAATGAGCAGTTCTTC. The chain links TRBV4-1 to TRBJ2-1, with 11 nucleotides matching TRBD2. The CDR3 is 17 residues long. Germline loops: CDR1 MGHRA, CDR2 YSYEKL. V dropped 1 base and J dropped 3; count of bases not matched to a gene: 5.

This clone was recorded once. The chain employs TRBV27 and TRBJ1-6; D is perhaps TRBD1 (6 bases). The germline V gene has CDR1 MNHEY and CDR2 SMNVEV (reference sequence). The CDR3 is 16 amino acids. Trimming pared 0 bases from V and 8 bases from J, leaving 14 bases between. CDR3 sequence (DNA): TGTGCCAGCAGTTTATCCGCGGGGGGGCAGTATTCACCCCTCCACTTT. Amino acids: CASSLSAGGQYSPLHF.

The chain is built from TRBV11-3 and TRBJ2-7; D gene ambiguous. The CDR3 totals 15 residues. Trimming left V 1 base short and J 4 bases short, with 14 bases between. The germline V gene has CDR1 SGHNT and CDR2 YENEEA. CDR3 region: CASSLVPRHKYEQYF. Written as DNA, the CDR3 is TGTGCCAGCAGCTTAGTACCACGCCACAAATACGAGCAGTACTTC.

The rearrangement links TRBV28 to TRBJ1-2; D is perhaps TRBD1 (5 bases). Germline V gene data show CDR1 as MDHEN and CDR2 as SYDVKM. V was clipped by 8 bases and J by 0 bases, with 13 bases between them. The CDR3 runs 14 residues. CDR3 sequence reads: CASLGREANYGYTF. For the CDR3, the DNA is TGTGCCAGCCTCGGCAGGGAGGCTAACTATGGCTACACCTTC.

The V call is TRBV5-4, the J call TRBJ2-1; 8 positions match TRBD1. The CDR3 is 15 amino acids. Germline values: CDR1 SGHNT, CDR2 YYREEE (reference sequence). V dropped 4 bases and J dropped 0; count of bases not matched to a gene: 3. The CDR3 loop reads CASSPGTGSYNEQFF. In nucleotides, the CDR3 is TGTGCCAGCAGCCCCGGGACAGGCTCCTACAATGAGCAGTTCTTC.

This clone has only one observation. The genes are TRBV15 and TRBJ2-5; TRBD2 matches at 13 bases. Trimming cost V 5 bases and J 5 bases; bases outside gene matches: 8. Germline-derived CDR1 and CDR2 are LNHNV and YYDKDF (reference sequence). The CDR3 length is 16 residues. CDR3 DNA sequence: TGTGCCACCAGCGAAGTTGGACTAGCGGGGGATGAGACCCAGTACTTC. Protein sequence: CATSEVGLAGDETQYF.

This clone occurred a few times. The chain has TRBV4-2 and TRBJ1-2, with 7 nucleotides matching TRBD1. CDR1 and CDR2 from the germline V gene are LGHNA and YNFKEQ. Unmatched junction bases numbered 6, after V lost 0 bases and J lost 5 bases. There are 15 residues in the CDR3. Here the CDR3 reads CASSQEEGGSYGYTF. CDR3 sequence (DNA): TGTGCCAGCAGCCAAGAAGAAGGGGGCTCTTATGGCTACACCTTC.

V usage is TRBV4-1 and J usage is TRBJ2-5; 11 nucleotides line up with TRBD2. The V and J ends lost 0 bases and 7 bases, in that order; junction bases with no gene match: 10. The germline V gene encodes CDR1 MGHRA and CDR2 YSYEKL. CDR3 length: 17 residues. CDR3 loop: CASSQEQLAGGLGTQYF. In DNA form, the CDR3 reads TGCGCCAGCAGCCAAGAACAATTAGCGGGGGGGCTCGGGACCCAGTACTTC.

The rearrangement links TRBV5-4 to TRBJ1-1; D unclear. V was trimmed by 0 bases and J by 4 bases, leaving 16 bases between them. CDR1 is SGHNT and CDR2 is YYREEE in the germline V gene (reference sequence). The CDR3 sequence is 16 residues long. In nucleotides, the CDR3 is TGTGCCAGCAGCTTGGACCGGGATCAGGTCGTCACTGAAGCTTTCTTT. Protein sequence: CASSLDRDQVVTEAFF.

The V call is TRBV9, the J call TRBJ2-5, with a possible D match to TRBD1 (6 bases). The CDR3 contains 14 residues. Germline assignment: CDR1 SGDLS and CDR2 YYNGEE. V lost 5 bases and J 0 bases, leaving 11 bases between the germline ends. This CDR3 is CASSIWTDQETQYF. CDR3 DNA: TGTGCCAGCAGTATATGGACAGACCAAGAGACCCAGTACTTC. Full variable domain (remainder filled in from reference TRBV9 and TRBJ2-5): DSGVTQTPKHLITATGQRVTLRCSPRSGDLSVYWYQQSLDQGLQFLIQYYNGEERAKGNILERFSAQQFPDLHSELNLSSLELGDSALYFCASSIWTDQETQYFGPGTRLLVL.

V usage is TRBV28 and J usage is TRBJ1-6; TRBD1 is a possible D gene (6 bases). V gave up 7 bases and J gave up 14 bases, with 21 bases separating them. The CDR3 loop spans 14 amino acids. Germline CDR1 MDHEN, CDR2 SYDVKM. The CDR3 region is CASNTPGTSLSLHF. The CDR3 DNA is TGTGCCAGCAACACTCCGGGGACATCGCTTTCCCTCCACTTT.

The rearrangement uses TRBV5-1 and TRBJ2-2; D gene unclear. CDR1 is SGHRS and CDR2 is YFSETQ in the germline V gene. The CDR3 runs 17 residues. Trimming stripped 4 bases from V and 5 bases from J, with 21 bases between. CDR3 in amino acids: CASSTGPLITRTGELFF. Here the CDR3 DNA reads TGCGCCAGCAGCACCGGACCCCTAATTACGAGGACCGGGGAGCTGTTTTTT. Using reference TRBV5-1 and TRBJ2-2 for the parts outside the CDR3, the full variable domain is KAGVTQTPRYLIKTRGQQVTLSCSPISGHRSVSWYQQTPGQGLQFLFEYFSETQRNKGNFPGRFSGRQFSNSRSEMNVSTLELGDSALYLCASSTGPLITRTGELFFGEGSRLTVL.

The chain employs TRBV27 and TRBJ2-2, with D hard to call. The V and J ends lost 2 bases and 4 bases respectively, with 11 bases between them. Germline values: CDR1 MNHEY, CDR2 SMNVEV (reference sequence). The CDR3 runs 15 residues. For the CDR3, the DNA is TGTGCCAGCAGTTTAATCCTAGGTGGCACCGGGGAGCTGTTTTTT. As protein: CASSLILGGTGELFF.

This chain's CDR3 is CASSHAGDQDSPLHF. The CDR3 region has the DNA TGCGCCAGCAGCCATGCCGGAGACCAGGATTCACCCCTCCACTTT. V usage is TRBV4-1 and J usage is TRBJ1-6, with no clear D. CDR1 is MGHRA and CDR2 is YSYEKL in the germline V gene. This CDR3 has 15 residues. The V and J ends lost 3 bases and 8 bases respectively, with 14 bases between them.

This sequence joins TRBV9 and TRBJ1-2; 8 nucleotides match TRBD1. Germline assignment: CDR1 SGDLS and CDR2 YYNGEE. V lost 0 bases and J lost 4; bases outside the gene matches: 5. The CDR3 runs 15 residues. The CDR3 DNA reads TGTGCCAGCAGCGTAGCGGCAGGGGGCTCCTATGGCTACACCTTC. This codes for CASSVAAGGSYGYTF.

The chain joins TRBV27 to TRBJ2-7; D unresolved. The CDR3 totals 15 residues. V shed 5 bases and J shed 5 bases, with 19 bases lying between them. CDR1 is MNHEY, CDR2 SMNVEV, per germline (reference sequence). CDR3 DNA sequence: TGTGCCAGCAGTCCGCGCTTGGGGTCCAAGAACGAGCAGTACTTC. It specifies CASSPRLGSKNEQYF.

The CDR3 here is CASSLVAGGTDTQYF. Written as DNA, the CDR3 is TGTGCCAGCAGCTTGGTAGCGGGAGGCACAGATACGCAGTATTTT. The genes are TRBV5-4 and TRBJ2-3; the match to TRBD2 covers 9 bases. The CDR3 covers 15 residues. Germline loops: CDR1 SGHNT, CDR2 YYREEE (reference sequence). With V trimmed by 0 bases and J by 1 base, 0 bases remained unmatched.

This clone occurred a few times. The chain recombines TRBV4-1 with TRBJ2-7; maybe TRBD2 (6 bases). V shed 1 base and J shed 4 bases, with 17 bases lying between them. The CDR3 has 16 residues. CDR1 is MGHRA, CDR2 YSYEKL, per germline. In DNA, the CDR3 is TGCGCCAGCAGCCAAGCCCTGACGGGACTTCGTTACGAGCAGTACTTC. This encodes CASSQALTGLRYEQYF.

This clone was counted between two and nine times. V usage is TRBV9 and J usage is TRBJ1-1; D may be TRBD1 (5 bases). The CDR3 contains 13 residues. Germline CDR1 reads SGDLS; CDR2 reads YYNGEE. The V end was cut by 2 bases, the J end by 5 bases, with 10 bases between. CDR3 amino acids: CASSVGGETEAFF. CDR3 DNA: TGTGCCAGCAGCGTGGGAGGGGAAACTGAAGCTTTCTTT. Based on the CDR3 plus reference TRBV9 and TRBJ1-1, the full variable domain is DSGVTQTPKHLITATGQRVTLRCSPRSGDLSVYWYQQSLDQGLQFLIQYYNGEERAKGNILERFSAQQFPDLHSELNLSSLELGDSALYFCASSVGGETEAFFGQGTRLTVV.

The rearrangement uses TRBV4-1 and TRBJ1-5; TRBD1 is a possible D gene (6 bases). CDR1 MGHRA and CDR2 YSYEKL come from the germline V gene. V shed 1 base and J shed 7 bases, with 17 bases lying between them. The CDR3 is 16 amino acids. The CDR3 DNA reads TGCGCCAGCAGCCAAGGTAGGGGGGCTAGTGGGCAGCCCCAGCATTTT. The encoded protein is CASSQGRGASGQPQHF.

V and J are TRBV10-3 and TRBJ1-1; TRBD1 matches at 7 bases. The V and J ends lost 0 bases and 1 base, in that order; junction bases with no gene match: 2. The CDR3 has 15 amino acids. Germline CDR1 ENHRY, CDR2 SYGVKD. The CDR3 DNA follows: TGTGCCATCAGTGAGTCACAGGGGCGGAACACTGAAGCTTTCTTT. Protein product: CAISESQGRNTEAFF.

The chain uses TRBV4-3 and TRBJ2-6; tentatively, D is TRBD1 or TRBD2 (5 bases each). From germline, CDR1 is LGHNA and CDR2 YSLEER. Deletions cut 4 bases from V and 0 bases from J, with 10 bases between. The CDR3 has 16 residues. The CDR3 region is CASSLGPISGANVLTF. As DNA, the CDR3 is TGCGCCAGCAGCCTGGGACCGATCTCTGGGGCCAACGTCCTGACTTTC.

The chain couples TRBV2 to TRBJ2-7; maybe TRBD2 (5 bases). Between the trimmed V and J ends, which lost 4 bases and 2 bases, there was a span of 15 bases. This CDR3 region has 15 residues. CDR1 and CDR2 (germline): SNHLY, FYNNEI. The CDR3 protein is CASSVSVAGPYEQYF. The CDR3 DNA sequence: TGTGCCAGCAGTGTGTCCGTGGCGGGTCCCTACGAGCAGTACTTC.

V gene TRBV10-3 combines with J gene TRBJ2-6; unclear D gene. Trimming removed 7 bases from V and 0 bases from J, with 13 bases in between. CDR3 length: 16 residues. Germline V gene lookup returns CDR1 ENHRY and CDR2 SYGVKD. The CDR3 nucleotides read TGTGCCATCAAGCCCGGCAGCAGCTCTGGGGCCAACGTCCTGACTTTC. Its translation: CAIKPGSSSGANVLTF.